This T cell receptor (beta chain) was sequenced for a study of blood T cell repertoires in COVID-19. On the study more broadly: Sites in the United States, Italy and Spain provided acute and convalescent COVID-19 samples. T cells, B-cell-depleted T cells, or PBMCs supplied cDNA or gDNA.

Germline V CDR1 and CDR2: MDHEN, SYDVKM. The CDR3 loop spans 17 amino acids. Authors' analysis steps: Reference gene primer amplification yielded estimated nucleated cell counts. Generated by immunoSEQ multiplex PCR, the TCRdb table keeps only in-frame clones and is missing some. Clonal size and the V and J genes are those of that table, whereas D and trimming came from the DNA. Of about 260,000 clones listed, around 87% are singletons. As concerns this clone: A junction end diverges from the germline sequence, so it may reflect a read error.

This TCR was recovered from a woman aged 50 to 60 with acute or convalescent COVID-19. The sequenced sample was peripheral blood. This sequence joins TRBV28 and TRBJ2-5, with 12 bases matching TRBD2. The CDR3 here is CVSSLLTSGRYQETQYF. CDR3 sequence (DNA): TGTGTCAGCAGTTTACTTACTAGCGGGAGGTACCAAGAGACCCAGTACTTC.